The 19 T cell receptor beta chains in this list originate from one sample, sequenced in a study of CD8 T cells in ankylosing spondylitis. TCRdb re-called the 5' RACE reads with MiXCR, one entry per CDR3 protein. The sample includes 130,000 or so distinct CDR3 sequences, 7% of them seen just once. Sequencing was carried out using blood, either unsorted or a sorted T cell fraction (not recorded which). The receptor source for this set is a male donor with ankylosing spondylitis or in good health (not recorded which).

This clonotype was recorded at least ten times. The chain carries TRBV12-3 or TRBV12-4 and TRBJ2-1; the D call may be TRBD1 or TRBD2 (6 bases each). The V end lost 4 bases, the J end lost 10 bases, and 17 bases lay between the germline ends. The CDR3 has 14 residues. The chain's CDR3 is CASSWLGQGGEQFF. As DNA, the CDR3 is TGTGCCAGCAGTTGGTTGGGGCAAGGGGGGGAGCAGTTCTTC.

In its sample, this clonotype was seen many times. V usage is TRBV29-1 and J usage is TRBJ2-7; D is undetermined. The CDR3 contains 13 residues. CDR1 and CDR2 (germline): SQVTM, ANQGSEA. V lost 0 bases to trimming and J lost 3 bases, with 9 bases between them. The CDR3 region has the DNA TGCAGCGTTGAAGAAAACACGGGCTACGAGCAGTACTTC. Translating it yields CSVEENTGYEQYF.

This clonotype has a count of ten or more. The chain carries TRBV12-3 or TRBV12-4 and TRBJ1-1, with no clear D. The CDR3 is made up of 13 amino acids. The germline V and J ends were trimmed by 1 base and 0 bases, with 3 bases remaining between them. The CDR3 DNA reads TGTGCCAGCAGTTTAGACCTGAACACTGAAGCTTTCTTT. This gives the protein CASSLDLNTEAFF.

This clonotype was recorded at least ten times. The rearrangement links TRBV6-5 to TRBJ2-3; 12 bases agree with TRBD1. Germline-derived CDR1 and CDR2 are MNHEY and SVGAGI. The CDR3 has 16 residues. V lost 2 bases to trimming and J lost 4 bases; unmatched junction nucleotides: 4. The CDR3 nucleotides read TGTGCCAGCAGTTACCCCGGGACAGGGGGCTCAGATACGCAGTATTTT. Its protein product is CASSYPGTGGSDTQYF.

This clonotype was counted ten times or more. The CDR3 region is CASSTTAGNTIYF. The CDR3 DNA reads TGTGCCAGCAGTACGACAGCCGGAAACACCATATATTTT. V and J are TRBV12-3 or TRBV12-4 and TRBJ1-3, with D possibly TRBD1 on 5 matching bases. The CDR3 is 13 residues long. The V and J ends lost 5 bases and 4 bases respectively, with 9 bases between them.

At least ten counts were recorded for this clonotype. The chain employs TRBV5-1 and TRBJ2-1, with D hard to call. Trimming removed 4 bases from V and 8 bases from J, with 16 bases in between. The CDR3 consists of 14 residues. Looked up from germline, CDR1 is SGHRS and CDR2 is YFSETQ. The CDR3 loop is CASSRLSNGDEQFF. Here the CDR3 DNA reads TGCGCCAGCAGCCGCCTGTCTAATGGGGATGAGCAGTTCTTC.

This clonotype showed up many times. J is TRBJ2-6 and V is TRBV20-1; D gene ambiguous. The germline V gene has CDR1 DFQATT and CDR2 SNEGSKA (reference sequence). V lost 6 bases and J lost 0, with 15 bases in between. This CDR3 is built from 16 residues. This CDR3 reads CSASSRGSSGANVLTF. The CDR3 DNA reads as TGCAGTGCGAGCTCCAGAGGCAGCTCTGGGGCCAACGTCCTGACTTTC.

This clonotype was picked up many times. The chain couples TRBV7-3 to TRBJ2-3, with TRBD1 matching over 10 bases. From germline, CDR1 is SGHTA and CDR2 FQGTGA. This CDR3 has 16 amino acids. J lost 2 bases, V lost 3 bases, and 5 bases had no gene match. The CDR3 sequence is CASSFWDRGNTDTQYF. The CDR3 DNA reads TGTGCCAGCAGCTTCTGGGACAGGGGAAACACAGATACGCAGTATTTT.

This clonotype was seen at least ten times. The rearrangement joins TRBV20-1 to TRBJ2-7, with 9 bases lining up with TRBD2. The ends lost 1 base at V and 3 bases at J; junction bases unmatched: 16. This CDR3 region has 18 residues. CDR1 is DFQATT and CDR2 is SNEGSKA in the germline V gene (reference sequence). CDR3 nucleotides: TGCAGTGCTAGAGCGGTAGATGTTTTGGCGGGAGGGGGCTACGAGCAGTACTTC. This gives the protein CSARAVDVLAGGGYEQYF.

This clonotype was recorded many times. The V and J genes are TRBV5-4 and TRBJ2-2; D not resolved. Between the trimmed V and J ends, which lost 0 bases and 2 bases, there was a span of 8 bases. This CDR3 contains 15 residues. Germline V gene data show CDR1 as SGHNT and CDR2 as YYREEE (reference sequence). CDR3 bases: TGTGCCAGCAGCTTGGGCGGCCAAAACACCGGGGAGCTGTTTTTT. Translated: CASSLGGQNTGELFF.

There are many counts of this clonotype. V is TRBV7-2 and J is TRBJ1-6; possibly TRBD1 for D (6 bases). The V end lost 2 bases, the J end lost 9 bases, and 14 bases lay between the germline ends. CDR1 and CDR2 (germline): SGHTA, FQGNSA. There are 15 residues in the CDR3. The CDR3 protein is CASSLWAQGTSPLHF. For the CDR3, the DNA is TGTGCCAGCAGCTTATGGGCACAGGGCACTTCACCCCTCCACTTT.

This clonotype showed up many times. CDR3 in amino acids: CASSPLDTIYF. CDR3 sequence (DNA): TGTGCCAGCTCACCACTGGACACCATATATTTT. The rearrangement joins TRBV18 to TRBJ1-3; D gene unclear. The CDR3 sequence is 11 residues long. V lost 1 base, J lost 8 bases, and 3 bases lay in between. Germline CDR1 KGHSH, CDR2 LQKENI.

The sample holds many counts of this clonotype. The CDR3 bases are TGTGCCAGCAGCCAACCGGGGGGGGCTGCAGATACGCAGTATTTT. It encodes CASSQPGGAADTQYF. The chain uses TRBV7-6 and TRBJ2-3; 8 nucleotides align to TRBD2. From germline, CDR1 is SGHVS and CDR2 FNYEAQ. Germline trimming cut 5 bases from V and 4 bases from J; bases unmatched to any gene: 8. The CDR3 is 15 amino acids.

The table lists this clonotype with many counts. The CDR3: CATSRDFDASSYEQYF. In nucleotides, the CDR3 is TGTGCCACCAGCAGAGATTTTGACGCAAGCTCCTACGAGCAGTACTTC. The chain is built from TRBV15 and TRBJ2-7; no definite D call. Germline CDR1 and CDR2: LNHNV and YYDKDF (reference sequence). The CDR3 totals 16 residues. The V gene lost 0 bases and the J gene lost 0 bases, with 12 bases spanning the gap. Supplemented by reference TRBV15 and TRBJ2-7, the full variable domain reads DAMVIQNPRYQVTQFGKPVTLSCSQTLNHNVMYWYQQKSSQAPKLLFHYYDKDFNNEADTPDNFQSRRPNTSFCFLDIRSPGLGDTAMYLCATSRDFDASSYEQYFGPGTRLTVT.

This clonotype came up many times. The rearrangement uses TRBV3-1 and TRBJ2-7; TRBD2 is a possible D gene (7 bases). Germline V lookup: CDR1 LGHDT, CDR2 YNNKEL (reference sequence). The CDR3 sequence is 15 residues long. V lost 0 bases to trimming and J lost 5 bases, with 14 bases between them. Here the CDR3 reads CASSQERGPWNEQYF. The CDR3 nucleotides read TGTGCCAGCAGCCAAGAGCGGGGGCCTTGGAACGAGCAGTACTTC.

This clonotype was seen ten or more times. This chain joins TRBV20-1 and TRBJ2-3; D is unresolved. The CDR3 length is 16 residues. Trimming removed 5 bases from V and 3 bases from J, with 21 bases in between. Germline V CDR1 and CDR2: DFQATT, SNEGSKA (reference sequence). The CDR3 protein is CSAHRTGLGRTDTQYF. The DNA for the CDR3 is TGCAGTGCTCACCGGACCGGCCTAGGGCGGACAGATACGCAGTATTTT.

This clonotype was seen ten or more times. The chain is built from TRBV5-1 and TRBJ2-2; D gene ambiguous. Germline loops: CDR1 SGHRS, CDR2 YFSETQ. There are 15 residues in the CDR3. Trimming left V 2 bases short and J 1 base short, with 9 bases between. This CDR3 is CASSLPLVNTGELFF. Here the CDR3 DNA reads TGCGCCAGCAGCTTACCTTTGGTGAACACCGGGGAGCTGTTTTTT.

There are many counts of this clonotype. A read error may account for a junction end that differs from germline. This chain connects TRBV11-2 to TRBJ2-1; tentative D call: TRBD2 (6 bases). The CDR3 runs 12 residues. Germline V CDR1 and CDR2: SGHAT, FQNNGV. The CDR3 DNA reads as TGTGCCAGCAGAACTTACCGCGGGACTTACTACTTC. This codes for CASRTYRGTYYF.

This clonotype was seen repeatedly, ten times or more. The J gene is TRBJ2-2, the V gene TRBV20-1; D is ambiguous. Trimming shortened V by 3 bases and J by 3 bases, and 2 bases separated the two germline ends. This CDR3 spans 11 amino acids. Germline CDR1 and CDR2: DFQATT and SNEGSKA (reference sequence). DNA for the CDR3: TGCAGTGCTAGGTACACCGGGGAGCTGTTTTTT. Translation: CSARYTGELFF.